This note documents a single T cell receptor (beta chain) sequence. CDR3 length: 15 residues. Germline V gene lookup returns CDR1 MNHNS and CDR2 SASEGT. Deletions cut 1 base from V and 4 bases from J, with 13 bases between. The data stem from a study of blood T cell repertoires in COVID-19. Overall study: Both acute and convalescent COVID-19 samples were obtained from the United States, Italy and Spain. Sample material is recorded as cDNA or gDNA derived from T cells, B-cell-depleted T cells, or PBMCs.

The study drew participants aged about 18 to 89 years from approximately 25 US areas. In the source study's methods: By means of reference gene primer amplification, nucleated cell counts were estimated. TCRdb's table, derived via immunoSEQ multiplex PCR, lists solely in-frame clones and lacks some. V, J and clone size derive from that table, while D and trimming were established from the DNA sequence. The sample yields roughly 220,000 clones, about 88% seen once. The chain joins TRBV6-1 to TRBJ2-5, with D possibly TRBD2 on 6 matching bases. Material for sequencing was PBMCs or T cells enriched from blood (not recorded which). The source is a woman in her thirties who had recovered from COVID-19. The DNA of the CDR3 is TGTGCCAGCAGTGAAGGTTCGGGGGTAGGAGAGACCCAGTACTTC. Protein: CASSEGSGVGETQYF.